The clone carrying this T cell receptor (beta chain) was counted a single time. Assay used: immunoSEQ multiplex PCR; TCRdb lists only in-frame clones, some missing. Of about 130,000 clones in the sample, approximately 89% were seen once. The entry originates in a study of control samples from healthy donors and cancer patients. The V end was cut by 4 bases, the J end by 5 bases, with 4 bases between. The length of the CDR3 is 11 residues. Germline V gene sequence: CDR1 MNHEY, CDR2 SMNVEV (reference sequence). V and J are TRBV27 and TRBJ2-3; D remains ambiguous. The sample consisted of blood. The sequence came from a young man in good health. The CDR3 sequence is CASSSGDTQYF. CDR3 DNA: TGTGCCAGCAGTTCGGGAGATACGCAGTATTTT.